Listed below are T cell receptor beta chains from one sample, sequenced in a study of cytomegalovirus exposure and HLA in healthy donors. Method: immunoSEQ multiplex PCR; TCRdb's copy keeps in-frame clones and lacks some. The sample includes about 120,000 clones, almost 85% of them seen just once. Sample: PBMCs. These receptors were taken from a woman aged 18-29 years in good health and CMV-seronegative. The CDR3 runs from the conserved cysteine through the conserved F or W. Each record gives: CDR3 DNA, CDR3 protein, D gene, V gene, J gene. The D gene is left open where the match is weak.

TGTGCCAGTAGTATAGACTACAGGGTCTCTAACTATGGCTACACCTTC	CASSIDYRVSNYGYTF	NA	TRBV19	TRBJ1-2
TGCAGCGCCGGACAGGGGTTGAGTGAAAAACTGTTTTTT	CSAGQGLSEKLFF	TRBD1	TRBV29-1	TRBJ1-4
TGTGCCAGCAGAAACGGGAGCCCCTACAATGAGCAGTTCTTC	CASRNGSPYNEQFF	NA	TRBV2	TRBJ2-1
TGTGCCAGCTCCCTGAACTATGGCTACACCTTC	CASSLNYGYTF	NA	TRBV7-2	TRBJ1-2
TGTGCCAGCAGCTTACAGGAATCTGGCTACACCTTC	CASSLQESGYTF	NA	TRBV5-4	TRBJ1-2
TGTGCCAGCACATCCCCTATTGAAGGAAACACCATATATTTT	CASTSPIEGNTIYF	NA	TRBV11-2	TRBJ1-3
TGCGCCAGCAGCCAAGACGGACGGACGCGGGGGGGCGAGCAGTACTTC	CASSQDGRTRGGEQYF	TRBD2	TRBV4-1	TRBJ2-7
TGTGCCAGTAGTATTTATGGTAGATCTAACACTGAAGCTTTCTTT	CASSIYGRSNTEAFF	NA	TRBV19	TRBJ1-1
TGTGCCAGCAGCCAAGATGAAGCGTCTATGGGCTACAATGAGCAGTTCTTC	CASSQDEASMGYNEQFF	NA	TRBV4-2	TRBJ2-1
TGTGCCTGGGGAGACGGGCGGAGGGCTGAAGCTTTCTTT	CAWGDGRRAEAFF	NA	TRBV30	TRBJ1-1
TGTGCCAGCAGTTATCTCGGGACAGGGGCCTCACCCCTCCACTTT	CASSYLGTGASPLHF	TRBD1	TRBV6-6	TRBJ1-6
TGTGCCAGCAGTTTAGTAGCGGCGAGCTCCTACAATGAGCAGTTCTTC	CASSLVAASSYNEQFF	NA	TRBV27	TRBJ2-1
TGTGCCAGCAGCGGGGGGGGCGTGAACACTGAAGCTTTCTTT	CASSGGGVNTEAFF	NA	TRBV5-4	TRBJ1-1
TGTGCTAGTGGTTTGGTCCTATGGGGGACAGATAAGAACACTGAAGCTTTCTTT	CASGLVLWGTDKNTEAFF	TRBD1	TRBV12-5	TRBJ1-1
TGTGCCAGCAGCTTGAGGGGACTGCTCTCTGGAAACACCATATATTTT	CASSLRGLLSGNTIYF	NA	TRBV13	TRBJ1-3